The T cell receptor beta chain under discussion was sequenced for a study of T cells in narcolepsy. Profiling relied on immunoSEQ multiplex PCR, and the TCRdb table lists in-frame clones only, not all of them. Of about 22,000 clones in the sample, about 80% are singletons; the top ten hold approximately 3.9%. The length of the CDR3 is 10 residues. Germline-derived CDR1 and CDR2 are LNHDA and SQIVND (reference sequence). Trimming shortened V by 9 bases and J by 13 bases, and 15 bases separated the two germline ends. This clone showed up just once. Its antigen is not known. Overall study results and limits: Comparing one patient's CSF and blood CD4+ clonotypes highlighted HCRT- and TRIB2-specific autoreactive clonotypes. Some memory CD4+ repertoires had no autoreactive clone sequences.

The chain joins TRBV19 to TRBJ1-1; D ambiguous. Sequencing was done on a sample of memory (CD45RA-) CD4+ T cells from blood. This clonotype was sampled from a human donor in good health. The CDR3 is CASKSTASFF. The DNA of the CDR3 is TGTGCCAGCAAAAGCACAGCGAGTTTCTTT.